This TCR beta chain derives from a study of vaccination effects on CD4 cells after COVID-19. This CDR3 is built from 15 residues. Trimming removed 2 bases from V and 3 bases from J, with 13 bases in between. The germline V gene has CDR1 SNHLY and CDR2 FYNNEI. Peptide-pool stimulation followed by sequencing identified expanded antigen-specific CD4+ clonotypes in the ViraFEST assay. It was after approximately 11 days of culture that CD4+ T cells were isolated. Neither prior SARS-CoV-2 infection nor positive nucleocapsid antibodies were present in the vaccine recipients. Cultures used under 2.5 million PBMC per well, 9.5 to 10 IU/ml IL-2 and roughly 10 ug/ml peptides. Fresh IL-2-containing medium replaced half the medium on days 3 and 7. Concerning this clone itself: Its antigen is unidentified.

Study findings and constraints: Only 1 of 255 vaccine-induced clones from healthy vaccinees cross-reacted with common cold coronaviruses.

TCRdb keeps only in-frame clones here, not all; method: immunoSEQ multiplex PCR. The repertoire includes 25,000 or so clones, 55% to 75% of them detected once, and roughly an eighth sits in the top ten. This sequence joins TRBV2 and TRBJ1-1; D may be TRBD1 (5 bases). Sample: CD4+ T cells from PBMCs cultured with HCoV-OC43 spike peptides, taken before COVID-19 vaccination. Subset of the sample: HCoV-OC43 spike overlapping peptide pool stimulation. The sequence was obtained from a human donor who received a COVID-19 vaccine. The CDR3 sequence: CASSEFGGRDTEAFF. The CDR3, as DNA: TGTGCCAGCAGTGAATTTGGGGGAAGGGACACTGAAGCTTTCTTT.